These 5 T cell receptor beta chains share one sample of origin, sequenced in a study of glioma-infiltrating T cells after dendritic cell vaccination. The assay was immunoSEQ multiplex PCR, and TCRdb's table has in-frame clones only and misses some. This table has over 55,000 clones, just under 85% appearing once. Time point denoted: after dendritic cell vaccination, including at tumor progression/relapse. The material sequenced was blood, taken after dendritic cell vaccination. These receptors all come from a human donor with glioblastoma.

This clone was seen a single time. The rearrangement uses TRBV7-9 and TRBJ1-4, with 8 bases that match TRBD1. Germline loops: CDR1 SEHNR, CDR2 FQNEAQ (reference sequence). Trimming took 5 bases from V and 10 from J; bases not matched to a gene: 9. The CDR3 totals 14 residues. The CDR3 is CASSPRTGLGKLFF. For the CDR3, the DNA is TGTGCCAGCAGCCCAAGGACAGGGTTGGGAAAACTGTTTTTT.

In nucleotides, the CDR3 is TGTGCCAGCAGCCAAGATACGGAAGAGACCCAGTACTTC. Encoded protein: CASSQDTEETQYF. The J gene is TRBJ2-5, the V gene TRBV4-2; D gene unclear. V was clipped by 0 bases and J by 3 bases, with 5 bases between them. The CDR3 contains 13 residues. Germline V gene sequence: CDR1 LGHNA, CDR2 YNFKEQ.

V usage is TRBV7-2 and J usage is TRBJ2-2; D is ambiguous. Germline lookup yields CDR1 SGHTA and CDR2 FQGNSA. Trimming took 4 bases from V and 4 from J, leaving 25 bases between them. The CDR3 has 19 residues. The CDR3 protein is CASSSNHPRLPRSTGELFF. In nucleotides, the CDR3 is TGTGCCAGCAGCTCCAACCATCCTCGACTCCCACGGAGCACCGGGGAGCTGTTTTTT.

The V gene is TRBV7-9, the J gene TRBJ2-7; D is unresolved. Trimming took off 3 bases at V and 5 bases at J, with 11 bases between the two ends. The CDR3 runs to 13 residues. The V gene's germline CDR1 is SEHNR and CDR2 FQNEAQ (reference sequence). The CDR3 DNA is TGTGCCAGCAGCTTTCTTCCGGGTAACGAGCAGTACTTC. Translating gives CASSFLPGNEQYF.

The V and J genes are TRBV10-2 and TRBJ1-1, with D unresolved. This CDR3 contains 14 residues. The germline V gene encodes CDR1 WSHSY and CDR2 SAAADI. V was pared by 2 bases and J by 1 base, with 8 bases between. CDR3 sequence reads: CASSEIRENTEAFF. The CDR3 DNA reads TGCGCCAGCAGTGAGATCCGGGAGAACACTGAAGCTTTCTTT.